This entry describes one T cell receptor (beta chain). The V end lost 4 bases, the J end lost 6 bases, and 12 bases lay between the germline ends. In germline, CDR1 is LNHNV, CDR2 YYDKDF (reference sequence). The CDR3 covers 14 residues. These data are taken from a study of blood T cell repertoires in COVID-19. About the research overall: Samples came from the United States, Italy and Spain, spanning acute and convalescent COVID-19.

Measured with immunoSEQ multiplex PCR; TCRdb has only the in-frame clones, and not every one. The sample has around 300,000 clones; 80% to 90% are singletons. The TCR was taken from a woman between 18 and 30 years old who had recovered from COVID-19. The sequencing sample was made of PBMCs or T cells enriched from blood (not recorded which). The J gene is TRBJ2-2, the V gene TRBV15; TRBD1 might be the D (6 bases). The CDR3 DNA reads as TGTGCCACCAGCACTCACAGGGTCTCCGGGGAGCTGTTTTTT. Translation gives CATSTHRVSGELFF.